This T cell receptor beta chain was found in a study of T cells in tuberculosis (dated by TCRdb to 2017 to 2018). Regarding the study in general: The study combined CD1B tetramers and high-throughput TCR immunosequencing to characterize T cells specific for the mycobacterial lipid antigen glucose monomycolate (GMM). With over nine people per group, a South African clinical cohort compared IGRA-negative adolescents, IGRA-positive adolescents with latent tuberculosis, and adults with active tuberculosis. PBMC from patients with active tuberculosis were archived either before the start of standard anti-tuberculosis treatment or within 7 days of starting that treatment.

The patients with active tuberculosis were newly diagnosed, HIV-seronegative South African adults aged 18 years or older. Confirmation of active tuberculosis was based on positive sputum smear microscopy and/or a positive M. tuberculosis culture. Unsorted cryopreserved PBMC were immunosequenced, covering on average approximately 96,000 T cells per clinical donor. CDR1 and CDR2 were assigned from the germline V gene (reference sequence) as GTSNPN and SVGIG. The CDR3 runs 15 residues from the cysteine to the phenylalanine. Only the CDR3 DNA stays, 45 bases, in frame from base 1. For this chain, trimming is 1 base at the V end and 0 bases at the J end, and the number of junction bases without a gene match is 2. TCR libraries were generated with the immunoSEQ multiplex PCR assay, using TCR-beta and/or TCR-alpha/delta assays for each sample. The amplified TCR libraries were sequenced on the Illumina high-throughput platform. Per the original workflow: Clustering and dimensionality reduction relied on pairwise TCRdist distances among GMM-specific receptors from T cells that were either sorted ex vivo or expanded in vitro. Each clinical repertoire received a mean NN-distance score, defined as the average TCRdist to the nearest 10% of tetramer-positive reference sequences. To compute GEM TCR motif frequency, the fraction of unique TCRs matching known GEM sequences by V/J usage and CDR3 length was calculated. Linear discriminant analysis with leave-one-out cross-validation, implemented in scikit-learn, was used to classify active tuberculosis. In TCRdb, the immuneACCESS table is reduced to in-frame sequences with V and J assigned. These tables do not hold every clone; where another copy was compared, an unresolved V gene accounts for under half, and the others remain unexplained. That table furnishes V, J and clone size, whereas the DNA furnished D and trimming. The sample table lists more than 9,000 clones, 94% of them with a count of one. The ten top clones hold approximately 13% of the sample.

This clone appeared once. The antigen it recognizes is unknown. The record has no base qualities; no much larger clone is one base away. Study-level results and caveats: Compared with IGRA-negative controls, TCR-alpha repertoires from active tuberculosis had smaller mean NN-distances to GMM-specific TCRs, which suggests that these TCRs underwent clonal expansion. Clinical samples were selected based on the availability of cryopreserved specimens, with adults included as active tuberculosis cases and adolescents included as controls. With the diverse GMM-specific repertoire as input, a classifier achieved 85% to 90% accuracy (AUROC 0.75 to 0.9), whereas GEM motif frequencies as input gave approximately 70% accuracy. The smaller NN-distances were partly driven by shorter CDR3-alpha lengths in active tuberculosis patients, and the difference for TCR-beta did not reach statistical significance.

This clonotype was obtained from an adult with tuberculosis. Sequencing was performed on PBMCs. The chain couples TRBV30 to TRBJ2-1, and 8 junction bases match TRBD2. The encoded CDR3 is CAWSGGTSSYNEQFF. The DNA sequence is given as TGTGCCTGGAGTGGAGGGACTAGCTCCTACAATGAGCAGTTCTTC. The CDR3, completed at both ends by the reference TRBV30 and TRBJ2-1 genes, gives the full variable domain SQTIHQWPATLVQPVGSPLSLECTVEGTSNPNLYWYRQAAGRGLQLLFYSVGIGQISSEVPQNLSASRPQDRQFILSSKKLLLSDSGFYLCAWSGGTSSYNEQFFGPGTRLTVL.